Listed below are T cell receptor beta chains from one sample, sequenced in a study of cytomegalovirus exposure and HLA in healthy donors. Some clones are missing from TCRdb's copy, which holds only in-frame ones; the method was immunoSEQ multiplex PCR. Among about 56,000 clones listed, 93% were seen once. The source material was PBMCs. These receptors originate from a woman aged 18-29 years in good health and CMV-seropositive. Both conserved end residues are part of each CDR3. Each record gives: clone size, V gene, J gene, D gene, CDR3 protein, CDR3 DNA. A D gene is named only where the DNA matches it firmly. Expanded clones get a size class; other rows say once, few or many, or leave the size out.

clone_size: NA; v_call: TRBV27; j_call: TRBJ1-2; d_call: TRBD1; cdr3_aa: CASSFRARTGGDLIGYTF; cdr3_nt: TGTGCCAGCAGTTTCAGAGCGAGGACAGGGGGCGACCTTATCGGCTACACCTTC
clone_size: NA; v_call: TRBV5-1; j_call: TRBJ2-3; d_call: TRBD1; cdr3_aa: CASSLGDRVTDTQYF; cdr3_nt: TGCGCCAGCAGCTTGGGGGACAGAGTCACAGATACGCAGTATTTT
clone_size: NA; v_call: TRBV9; j_call: TRBJ2-1; d_call: TRBD1; cdr3_aa: CASSTGGSYNEQFF; cdr3_nt: TGTGCCAGCAGCACAGGGGGGTCCTACAATGAGCAGTTCTTC
clone_size: NA; v_call: TRBV7-9; j_call: TRBJ2-3; d_call: TRBD2; cdr3_aa: CASSSLAAVSTDTQYF; cdr3_nt: TGTGCCAGCAGTTCACTAGCGGCTGTAAGCACAGATACGCAGTATTTT
clone_size: once; v_call: TRBV6-5; j_call: TRBJ2-5; d_call: NA; cdr3_aa: CASSYSTYGETQYF; cdr3_nt: TGTGCCAGCAGTTACTCGACATATGGGGAGACCCAGTACTTC
clone_size: NA; v_call: TRBV9; j_call: TRBJ2-7; d_call: NA; cdr3_aa: CASSVGAGRYEQYF; cdr3_nt: TGTGCCAGCAGCGTAGGTGCAGGGAGGTACGAGCAGTACTTC
clone_size: NA; v_call: TRBV4-1; j_call: TRBJ2-3; d_call: TRBD2; cdr3_aa: CASSQELAGAIDTQYF; cdr3_nt: TGCGCCAGCAGCCAAGAACTAGCGGGAGCCATAGATACGCAGTATTTT
clone_size: NA; v_call: TRBV4-1; j_call: TRBJ2-3; d_call: NA; cdr3_aa: CASSRGGATDTQYF; cdr3_nt: TGCGCCAGCAGCCGGGGCGGGGCGACAGATACGCAGTATTTT
clone_size: once; v_call: TRBV6-1; j_call: TRBJ2-7; d_call: NA; cdr3_aa: CASSERSGGQYF; cdr3_nt: TGTGCCAGCAGTGAACGTTCCGGCGGGCAGTACTTC
clone_size: NA; v_call: TRBV6-5; j_call: TRBJ1-4; d_call: NA; cdr3_aa: CASSYNSGATNEKLFF; cdr3_nt: TGTGCCAGCAGTTACAATTCCGGTGCAACTAATGAAAAACTGTTTTTT
clone_size: NA; v_call: TRBV6-4; j_call: TRBJ1-6; d_call: TRBD1; cdr3_aa: CASRGQGYNSPLHF; cdr3_nt: TGTGCCAGCCGGGGACAGGGTTATAATTCACCCCTCCACTTT
clone_size: NA; v_call: TRBV6-4; j_call: TRBJ2-7; d_call: NA; cdr3_aa: CASSPGEGSYEQYF; cdr3_nt: TGTGCCAGCAGTCCGGGAGAGGGTTCCTACGAGCAGTACTTC
clone_size: few; v_call: TRBV6-5; j_call: TRBJ1-2; d_call: NA; cdr3_aa: CASSVLGGNYGYTF; cdr3_nt: TGTGCCAGCAGTGTCCTGGGGGGGAACTATGGCTACACCTTC
clone_size: NA; v_call: TRBV19; j_call: TRBJ1-5; d_call: TRBD1; cdr3_aa: CASSPLDRGSNQPQHF; cdr3_nt: TGTGCCAGTAGTCCACTCGACAGGGGTAGCAATCAGCCCCAGCATTTT
clone_size: NA; v_call: TRBV21-1; j_call: TRBJ2-2; d_call: NA; cdr3_aa: CASSKLEDRGLNPTSTGELFF; cdr3_nt: TGTGCCAGCAGCAAACTCGAGGACAGGGGGCTAAACCCAACGTCCACCGGGGAGCTGTTTTTT
clone_size: NA; v_call: TRBV9; j_call: TRBJ2-5; d_call: NA; cdr3_aa: CASSVAREETQYF; cdr3_nt: TGTGCCAGCAGCGTAGCACGGGAAGAGACCCAGTACTTC
clone_size: NA; v_call: TRBV27; j_call: TRBJ1-6; d_call: NA; cdr3_aa: CASSLRQGNSPLHF; cdr3_nt: TGTGCCAGCAGTTTACGTCAGGGGAACTCACCCCTCCACTTT
clone_size: NA; v_call: TRBV5-1; j_call: TRBJ2-7; d_call: NA; cdr3_aa: CASSGRAQGDYEQYF; cdr3_nt: TGCGCCAGCAGCGGCAGGGCACAAGGGGACTACGAGCAGTACTTC